The TCR beta chain described here comes from a study of blood T cell repertoires in COVID-19. Here immunoSEQ multiplex PCR was the method, and the copy in TCRdb shows in-frame clones only, minus some. The sample consists of nearly 200,000 clones, over 75% of them appearing once. This CDR3 has 16 residues. Per the germline V gene, CDR1 is SGHDN and CDR2 is FVKESK. After removal of 4 bases from V and 1 base from J, the junction contained 8 bases not matched to a gene. J is TRBJ1-2 and V is TRBV14, with 8 bases aligning to TRBD1. This clonotype originated in a woman aged 40-49 years who had recovered from COVID-19. Source material: peripheral blood. The CDR3 DNA is TGTGCCAGCAGCCGGACTAGGGACAGGCTTAACTATGGCTACACCTTC. It translates to CASSRTRDRLNYGYTF.